This passage covers 21 T cell receptor beta chains from one sample sequenced in a study of identical twins. Each CDR3 protein gets one entry after TCRdb re-called the 5' RACE reads with MiXCR. The sample yields around 1.7 million distinct CDR3 sequences, 25% to 35% seen once. The sequencing input was cord blood. The receptors come from a newborn girl in good health.

The chain combines TRBV6-1 with TRBJ1-2, with 11 bases lining up with TRBD1. V shed 6 bases, J shed 7 bases, and the junction held 10 bases outside the gene matches. Germline values: CDR1 MNHNS, CDR2 SASEGT. The CDR3 consists of 15 residues. This chain's CDR3 is CASSTSRTGGGGYTF. The CDR3 DNA is TGTGCCAGCAGCACATCTCGGACAGGGGGCGGTGGCTACACCTTC.

There are a few counts of this clonotype. The gene calls are TRBV4-2 and TRBJ2-1, with D unresolved. The V gene's germline CDR1 is LGHNA and CDR2 YNFKEQ. CDR3 length: 12 amino acids. V lost 0 bases and J 10 bases, leaving 7 bases between the germline ends. CDR3 protein: CASSQDFGEQFF. CDR3 DNA sequence: TGTGCCAGCAGCCAAGATTTCGGGGAGCAGTTCTTC.

This clonotype was observed a few times. The gene calls are TRBV3-1 and TRBJ2-7; 7 bases are a match to TRBD1. With V trimmed by 0 bases and J by 2 bases, 10 bases remained unmatched. Per germline, CDR1 LGHDT and CDR2 YNNKEL (reference sequence). The length of the CDR3 is 17 residues. CDR3 amino acids: CASSQDRRGRYTYEQYF. For the CDR3, the DNA is TGTGCCAGCAGCCAAGATCGTAGGGGGCGGTATACCTACGAGCAGTACTTC.

The rearrangement joins TRBV27 to TRBJ2-1; TRBD2 matches 9 bases. The CDR3 consists of 15 residues. With 7 bases clipped from V and 4 bases from J, the junction kept 8 bases outside the gene matches. Germline loops: CDR1 MNHEY, CDR2 SMNVEV (reference sequence). CDR3 loop: CASTATSGLYNEQFF. CDR3 sequence (DNA): TGTGCCAGCACCGCAACTAGCGGGCTTTACAATGAGCAGTTCTTC.

The chain employs TRBV27 and TRBJ2-7; TRBD2 agrees at 10 bases. The CDR3 has 15 amino acids. Germline V gene data show CDR1 as MNHEY and CDR2 as SMNVEV (reference sequence). V shed 6 bases and J 2 bases; nucleotides not matched to a gene: 7. CDR3 bases: TGTGCCAGCAGATACTTAGCGGGAGGTCCCTACGAGCAGTACTTC. The encoded protein is CASRYLAGGPYEQYF.

Comments on this clonotype: A much bigger clone sits one base away, suggesting this may be a read error. The rearrangement uses TRBV5-1 and TRBJ2-5, with 7 bases matching TRBD2. The length of the CDR3 is 14 residues. J was trimmed by 11 bases and V by 4 bases; bases with no gene match: 14. The germline V gene has CDR1 SGHRS and CDR2 YFSETQ. CDR3 nucleotide sequence: TGCGCCAGCAGCATCACTGGACTAGACAATGAGCAGTACTTC. Amino acids: CASSITGLDNEQYF.

There are a few counts of this clonotype. The DNA of the CDR3 is TGCGCCAGCAGCCTTCCGGACTTGAGCTCCTACAATGAGCAGTTCTTC. It translates to CASSLPDLSSYNEQFF. The V call is TRBV4-1, the J call TRBJ2-1, with D possibly TRBD2 on 5 matching bases. This CDR3 has 16 amino acids. Germline V gives CDR1 MGHRA, CDR2 YSYEKL. Trimming took 4 bases from V and 0 from J, leaving 13 bases between them.

The chain has TRBV10-3 and TRBJ2-7, with D perhaps TRBD2 (6 bases). Germline CDR1 ENHRY, CDR2 SYGVKD. Trimming pared 0 bases from V and 4 bases from J, leaving 13 bases between. The CDR3 consists of 15 residues. The chain's CDR3 is CAISESGGERYEQYF. The CDR3 region has the DNA TGTGCCATCAGTGAGTCGGGGGGTGAGAGATACGAGCAGTACTTC.

The chain recombines TRBV18 with TRBJ2-1, with a possible D match to TRBD2 (6 bases). The CDR3 covers 16 residues. Germline-derived CDR1 and CDR2 are KGHSH and LQKENI. V was shortened by 0 bases and J by 0 bases, with 9 bases between the two germline ends. The CDR3 spells CASSPPVGSSYNEQFF. CDR3 sequence (DNA): TGTGCCAGCTCACCACCGGTCGGGAGCTCCTACAATGAGCAGTTCTTC.

This clonotype was observed a few times. The gene calls are TRBV7-8 and TRBJ2-7; D call uncertain. CDR1 is SGHVS and CDR2 is FQNEAQ in the germline V gene. With 5 bases removed from V and 3 bases from J, the gap between germline ends came to 11 bases. The CDR3 consists of 13 residues. The CDR3 sequence is CASSRVGFYEQYF. The DNA of the CDR3 is TGTGCCAGCAGCCGGGTGGGCTTCTACGAGCAGTACTTC.

This clonotype was counted between two and nine times. The chain links TRBV6-5 to TRBJ1-5, with D maybe TRBD1 (5 bases). The V end was cut by 9 bases, the J end by 3 bases, with 15 bases between. This CDR3 contains 14 residues. Per germline, CDR1 MNHEY and CDR2 SVGAGI. Here the CDR3 DNA reads TGTGCCAGTCGAGGGGCCCCGAACAATCAGCCCCAGCATTTT. Its translation: CASRGAPNNQPQHF.

This clonotype was seen at least ten times. This chain links TRBV7-2 with TRBJ2-1; D is uncertain. The CDR3 contains 15 residues. V lost 2 bases and J 0 bases, leaving 8 bases between the germline ends. Germline V gene sequence: CDR1 SGHTA, CDR2 FQGNSA. The CDR3 is CASSLRLPSYNEQFF. The CDR3 nucleotides read TGTGCCAGCAGCTTACGGCTACCCTCCTACAATGAGCAGTTCTTC.

This clonotype was seen a handful of times. The V gene is TRBV20-1, the J gene TRBJ1-1; D remains unclear. CDR1 and CDR2 from the germline V gene are DFQATT and SNEGSKA (reference sequence). Trimming took 2 bases from V and 4 from J, leaving 14 bases between them. CDR3 length equals 14 residues. The CDR3 DNA reads TGCAGTGCTAGAAGAGGGCATAGCGGCACTGAAGCTTTCTTT. Its translation is CSARRGHSGTEAFF.

The table lists this clonotype with a few counts. This chain links TRBV20-1 with TRBJ2-6; D is unresolved. The CDR3 runs 17 residues. Germline V gives CDR1 DFQATT, CDR2 SNEGSKA (reference sequence). V gave up 0 bases and J gave up 1 base, with 13 bases separating them. The CDR3 DNA is TGCAGTGCTAGAGACTCCGCTCTGGTGTCTGGGGCCAACGTCCTGACTTTC. It encodes CSARDSALVSGANVLTF.

This clonotype was counted only a few times. The genes are TRBV6-5 and TRBJ1-5; D tentatively reads TRBD1 or TRBD2 (6 bases each). The DNA end is more similar to TRBJ2-3, so the J call may be wrong. The CDR3 covers 13 residues. Per germline, CDR1 MNHEY and CDR2 SVGAGI. The DNA for the CDR3 is TGTGCCAGCAGTTACTCGGGGGGCGGTGCGCAGTATTTT. As protein: CASSYSGGGAQYF.

This clonotype was counted a few times. V and J are TRBV20-1 and TRBJ2-5; D ambiguous. The closer fit of TRBJ2-7 to the DNA end suggests the J call may be wrong. This CDR3 spans 13 amino acids. The germline CDR1 and CDR2 sequences are DFQATT and SNEGSKA (reference sequence). The CDR3 DNA is TGCAGTGCTAGAGATCCCCGGTGGAGCGAGCAGTACTTC. As protein: CSARDPRWSEQYF.

The rearrangement uses TRBV27 and TRBJ2-7; possible D gene TRBD1, 6 bases. This CDR3 region has 13 residues. Looked up from germline, CDR1 is MNHEY and CDR2 is SMNVEV (reference sequence). V gave up 8 bases and J gave up 4 bases, with 15 bases separating them. The CDR3 DNA follows: TGTGCCAGCGCCCGGGACAAGAAATACGAGCAGTACTTC. Translation gives CASARDKKYEQYF.

The chain links TRBV12-3 or TRBV12-4 to TRBJ2-5; 14 bases align to TRBD2. With 5 bases clipped from V and 11 bases from J, the junction kept 10 bases outside the gene matches. The CDR3 is 15 residues long. The chain's CDR3 is CASSGTSGRIREQYF. The CDR3 DNA sequence: TGTGCCAGCAGTGGGACTAGCGGGAGAATTAGGGAGCAGTACTTC.

The chain couples TRBV12-3 or TRBV12-4 to TRBJ2-1; D may be TRBD1 (5 bases). The CDR3 is made up of 16 amino acids. V was cut by 5 bases and J by 0 bases, with 14 bases left in between. The chain's CDR3 is CASSPRTGRSYNEQFF. In DNA, the CDR3 is TGTGCCAGCAGTCCCCGTACAGGTCGCTCCTACAATGAGCAGTTCTTC.

The chain uses TRBV20-1 and TRBJ2-2; perhaps D is TRBD1 or TRBD2 (5 bases each). Germline CDR1 and CDR2: DFQATT and SNEGSKA (reference sequence). The CDR3 length is 12 residues. Trimming left V 3 bases short and J 6 bases short, with 8 bases between. CDR3 region: CSARRGPGELFF. As DNA, the CDR3 is TGCAGTGCTAGGAGGGGTCCCGGGGAGCTGTTTTTT.

This clonotype turned up a few times. The genes are TRBV20-1 and TRBJ1-6; D gene uncertain. The germline CDR1 and CDR2 sequences are DFQATT and SNEGSKA (reference sequence). Deletions cut 3 bases from V and 7 bases from J, with 4 bases between. CDR3 size: 11 residues. The CDR3 coding sequence is TGCAGTGCTAGGAGAAATTCACCCCTCCACTTT. This sequence encodes CSARRNSPLHF.